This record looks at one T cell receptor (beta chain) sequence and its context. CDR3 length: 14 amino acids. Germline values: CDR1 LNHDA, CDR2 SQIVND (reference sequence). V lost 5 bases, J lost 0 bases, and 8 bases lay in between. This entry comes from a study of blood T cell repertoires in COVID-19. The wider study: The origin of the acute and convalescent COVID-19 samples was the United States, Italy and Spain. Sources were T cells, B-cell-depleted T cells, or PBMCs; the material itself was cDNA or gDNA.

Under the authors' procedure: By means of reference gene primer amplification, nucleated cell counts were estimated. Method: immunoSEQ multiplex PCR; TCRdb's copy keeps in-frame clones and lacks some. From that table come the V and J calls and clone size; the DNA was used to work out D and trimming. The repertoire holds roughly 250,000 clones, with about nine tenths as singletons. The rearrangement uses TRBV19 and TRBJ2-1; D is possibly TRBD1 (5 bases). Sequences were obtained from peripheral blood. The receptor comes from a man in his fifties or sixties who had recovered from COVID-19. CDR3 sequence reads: CASSGHDSYNEQFF. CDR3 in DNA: TGTGCCAGTAGTGGACATGACTCCTACAATGAGCAGTTCTTC.